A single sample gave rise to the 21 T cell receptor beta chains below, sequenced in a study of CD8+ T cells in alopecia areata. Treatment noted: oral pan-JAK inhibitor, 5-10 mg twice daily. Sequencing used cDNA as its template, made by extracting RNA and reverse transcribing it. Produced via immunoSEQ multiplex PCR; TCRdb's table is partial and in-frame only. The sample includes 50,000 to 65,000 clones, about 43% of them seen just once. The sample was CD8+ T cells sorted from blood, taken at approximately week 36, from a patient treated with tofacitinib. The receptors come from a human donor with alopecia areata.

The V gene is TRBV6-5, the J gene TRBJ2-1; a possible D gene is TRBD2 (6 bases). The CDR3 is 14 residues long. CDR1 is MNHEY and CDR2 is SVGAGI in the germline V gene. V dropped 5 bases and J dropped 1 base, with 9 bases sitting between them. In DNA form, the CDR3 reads TGTGCCAGCAGTAGCCTAGCGTCCTACAATGAGCAGTTCTTC. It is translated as CASSSLASYNEQFF.

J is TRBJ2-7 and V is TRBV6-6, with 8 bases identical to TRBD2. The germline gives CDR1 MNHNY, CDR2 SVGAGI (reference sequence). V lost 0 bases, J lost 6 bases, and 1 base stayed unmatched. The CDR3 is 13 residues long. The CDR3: CASSYSRGVEQYF. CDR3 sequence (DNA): TGTGCCAGCAGTTACTCGCGGGGGGTCGAGCAGTACTTC.

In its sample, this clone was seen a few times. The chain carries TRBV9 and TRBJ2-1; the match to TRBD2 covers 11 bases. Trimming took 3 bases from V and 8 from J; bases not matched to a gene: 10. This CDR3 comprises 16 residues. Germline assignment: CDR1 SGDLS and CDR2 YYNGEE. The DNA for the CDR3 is TGTGCCAGCAGCGGCAAGACTAGCGGGATGGTATATGAGCAGTTCTTC. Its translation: CASSGKTSGMVYEQFF. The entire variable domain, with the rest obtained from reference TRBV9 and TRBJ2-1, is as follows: DSGVTQTPKHLITATGQRVTLRCSPRSGDLSVYWYQQSLDQGLQFLIQYYNGEERAKGNILERFSAQQFPDLHSELNLSSLELGDSALYFCASSGKTSGMVYEQFFGPGTRLTVL.

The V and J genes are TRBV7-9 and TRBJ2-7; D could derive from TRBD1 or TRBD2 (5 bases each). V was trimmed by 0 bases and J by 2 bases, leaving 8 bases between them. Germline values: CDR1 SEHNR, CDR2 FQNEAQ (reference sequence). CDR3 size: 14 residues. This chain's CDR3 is CASSLAGRTYEQYF. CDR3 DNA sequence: TGTGCCAGCAGCTTAGCGGGACGGACCTACGAGCAGTACTTC. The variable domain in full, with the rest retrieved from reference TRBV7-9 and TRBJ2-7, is DTGVSQNPRHKITKRGQNVTFRCDPISEHNRLYWYRQTLGQGPEFLTYFQNEAQLEKSRLLSDRFSAERPKGSFSTLEIQRTEQGDSAMYLCASSLAGRTYEQYFGPGTRLTVT.

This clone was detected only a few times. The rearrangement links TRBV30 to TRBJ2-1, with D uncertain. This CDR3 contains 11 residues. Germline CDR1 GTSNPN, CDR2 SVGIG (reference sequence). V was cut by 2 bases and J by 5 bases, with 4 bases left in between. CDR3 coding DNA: TGTGCCTGGAGTACGAACAATGAGCAGTTCTTC. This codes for CAWSTNNEQFF.

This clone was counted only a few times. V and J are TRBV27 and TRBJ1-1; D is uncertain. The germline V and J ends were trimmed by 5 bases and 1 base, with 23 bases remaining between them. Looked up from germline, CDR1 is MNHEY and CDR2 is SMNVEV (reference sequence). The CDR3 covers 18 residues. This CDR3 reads CASSPPPGLRDRNTEAFF. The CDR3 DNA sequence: TGTGCCAGCAGTCCTCCCCCCGGTTTACGGGATAGGAACACTGAAGCTTTCTTT.

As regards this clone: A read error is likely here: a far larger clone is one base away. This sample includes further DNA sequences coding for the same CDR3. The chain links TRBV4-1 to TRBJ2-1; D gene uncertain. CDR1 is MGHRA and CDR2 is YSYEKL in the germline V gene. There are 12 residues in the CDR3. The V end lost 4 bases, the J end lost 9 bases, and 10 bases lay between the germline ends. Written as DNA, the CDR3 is TGCGCCAGCAGCCCCCTAGGGCCTGAGCAGTTCTTC. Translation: CASSPLGPEQFF.

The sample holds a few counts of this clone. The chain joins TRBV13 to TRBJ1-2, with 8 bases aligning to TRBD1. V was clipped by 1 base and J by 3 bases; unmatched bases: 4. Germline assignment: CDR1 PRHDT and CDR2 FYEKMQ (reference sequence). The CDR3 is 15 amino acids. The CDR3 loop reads CASSLAGQGHYGYTF. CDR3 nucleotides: TGTGCCAGCAGCTTAGCCGGACAGGGTCACTATGGCTACACCTTC.

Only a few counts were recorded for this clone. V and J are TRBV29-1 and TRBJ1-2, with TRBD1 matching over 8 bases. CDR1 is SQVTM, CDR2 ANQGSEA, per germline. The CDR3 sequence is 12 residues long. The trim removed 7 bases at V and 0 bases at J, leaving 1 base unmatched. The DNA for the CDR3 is TGCAGCGCACAGGGGGCTAACTATGGCTACACCTTC. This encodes CSAQGANYGYTF.

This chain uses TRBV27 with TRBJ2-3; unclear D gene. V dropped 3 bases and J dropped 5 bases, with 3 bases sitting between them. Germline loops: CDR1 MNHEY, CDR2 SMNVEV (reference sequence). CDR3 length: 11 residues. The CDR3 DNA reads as TGTGCCAGCAGTTTTGGAGATACGCAGTATTTT. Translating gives CASSFGDTQYF.

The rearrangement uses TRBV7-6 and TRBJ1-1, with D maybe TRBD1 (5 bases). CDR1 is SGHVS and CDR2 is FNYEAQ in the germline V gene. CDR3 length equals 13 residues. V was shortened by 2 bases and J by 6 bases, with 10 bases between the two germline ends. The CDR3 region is CASSLSSGAEAFF. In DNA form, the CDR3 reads TGTGCCAGCAGCTTAAGTTCGGGGGCTGAAGCTTTCTTT.

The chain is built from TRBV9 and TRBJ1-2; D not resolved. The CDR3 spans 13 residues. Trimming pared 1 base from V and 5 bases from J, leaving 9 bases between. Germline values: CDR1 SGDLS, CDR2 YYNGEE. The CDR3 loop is CASSVYREYGYTF. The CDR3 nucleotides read TGTGCCAGCAGCGTATACAGAGAGTATGGCTACACCTTC.

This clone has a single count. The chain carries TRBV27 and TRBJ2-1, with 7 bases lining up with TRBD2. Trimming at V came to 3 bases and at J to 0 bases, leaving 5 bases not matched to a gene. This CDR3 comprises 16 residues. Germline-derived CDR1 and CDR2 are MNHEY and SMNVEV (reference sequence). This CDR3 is CASSFVGGSSYNEQFF. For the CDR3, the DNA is TGTGCCAGCAGTTTCGTAGGCGGGAGCTCCTACAATGAGCAGTTCTTC.

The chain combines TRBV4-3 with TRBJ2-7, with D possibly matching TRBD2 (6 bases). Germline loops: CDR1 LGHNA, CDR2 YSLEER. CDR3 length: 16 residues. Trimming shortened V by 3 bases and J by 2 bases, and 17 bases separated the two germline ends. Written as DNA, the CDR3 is TGCGCCAGCAGCCACCTTCCCGTTAGCGGTACCTACGAGCAGTACTTC. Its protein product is CASSHLPVSGTYEQYF.

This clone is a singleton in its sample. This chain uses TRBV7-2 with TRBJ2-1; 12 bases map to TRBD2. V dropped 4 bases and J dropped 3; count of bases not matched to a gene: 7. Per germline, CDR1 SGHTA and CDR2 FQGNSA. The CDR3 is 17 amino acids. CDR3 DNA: TGTGCCAGCAGCTCATCCGGACTAGCGGGATTCTACAATGAGCAGTTCTTC. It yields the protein CASSSSGLAGFYNEQFF. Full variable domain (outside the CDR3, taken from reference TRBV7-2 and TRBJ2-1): GAGVSQSPSNKVTEKGKDVELRCDPISGHTALYWYRQSLGQGLEFLIYFQGNSAPDKSGLPSDRFSAERTGGSVSTLTIQRTQQEDSAVYLCASSSSGLAGFYNEQFFGPGTRLTVL.

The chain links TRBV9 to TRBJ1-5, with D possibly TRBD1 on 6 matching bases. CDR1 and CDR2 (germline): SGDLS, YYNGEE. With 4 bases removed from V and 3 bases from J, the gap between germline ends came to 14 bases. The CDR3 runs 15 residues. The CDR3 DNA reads TGTGCCAGCAGCCCGACGGGGGGCCTCAATCAGCCCCAGCATTTT. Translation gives CASSPTGGLNQPQHF.

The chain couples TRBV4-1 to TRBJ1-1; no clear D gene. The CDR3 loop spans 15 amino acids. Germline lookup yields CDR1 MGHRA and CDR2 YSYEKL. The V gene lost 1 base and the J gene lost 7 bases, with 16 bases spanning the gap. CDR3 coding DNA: TGCGCCAGCAGCCAAGTCAAGTTGCAGTACGATGAAGCTTTCTTT. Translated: CASSQVKLQYDEAFF.

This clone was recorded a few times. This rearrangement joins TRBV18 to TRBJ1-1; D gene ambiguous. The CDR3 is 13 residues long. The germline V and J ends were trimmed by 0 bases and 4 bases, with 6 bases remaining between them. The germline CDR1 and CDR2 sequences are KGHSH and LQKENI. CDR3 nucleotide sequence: TGTGCCAGCTCACCACCGGGCCTCACTGAAGCTTTCTTT. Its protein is CASSPPGLTEAFF.

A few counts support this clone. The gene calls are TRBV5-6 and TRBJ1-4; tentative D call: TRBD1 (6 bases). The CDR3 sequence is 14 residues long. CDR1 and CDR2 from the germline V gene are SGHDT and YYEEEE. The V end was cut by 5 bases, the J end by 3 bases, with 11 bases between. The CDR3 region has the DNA TGTGCCAGCAGAATGGGACACGCTAATGAAAAACTGTTTTTT. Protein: CASRMGHANEKLFF.

CDR3 in DNA: TGTGCCAGCAGCCGCGAGGGACAGGCCCAGGGGACCCAGTACTTC. It yields the protein CASSREGQAQGTQYF. The rearrangement uses TRBV7-9 and TRBJ2-5; 8 nucleotides line up with TRBD1. The V and J ends lost 5 bases and 7 bases, in that order; junction bases with no gene match: 12. This CDR3 has 15 amino acids. Germline V gives CDR1 SEHNR, CDR2 FQNEAQ (reference sequence).

The CDR3 DNA sequence: TGTGCCAGCAGCTTAGAGGCGGGAAACCTCTACGAGCAGTACTTC. It yields the protein CASSLEAGNLYEQYF. The chain recombines TRBV11-2 with TRBJ2-7, with D possibly matching TRBD2 (6 bases). Germline lookup yields CDR1 SGHAT and CDR2 FQNNGV. The ends were cut back, 0 bases at V and 3 bases at J, with 12 bases in the middle. The CDR3 is 15 residues long.